Each of the 28 T cell receptor beta chains below was sequenced from the same sample in a study of cytomegalovirus exposure and HLA in healthy donors. The PCR used 60 Vbeta and 13 Jbeta primers. Profiling relied on immunoSEQ multiplex PCR, and the TCRdb table lists in-frame clones only, not all of them. The top ten clones hold 0.2% to 0.3% of a sample with more than 150,000 clones, roughly 90% of them seen once. Sequenced: PBMCs. The source of these receptors is a girl less than two years old in good health and CMV-seronegative.

This clone was seen only once. The gene calls are TRBV7-3 and TRBJ2-3; maybe TRBD2 (6 bases). This CDR3 has 14 residues. CDR1 and CDR2 (germline): SGHTA, FQGTGA. Trimming cost V 3 bases and J 4 bases, with 11 bases left between them. This CDR3 is CASSFGGPSDTQYF. The CDR3 DNA is TGTGCCAGCAGCTTCGGAGGGCCCTCAGATACGCAGTATTTT.

The sample holds one count of this clone. The chain links TRBV6-6 to TRBJ2-7; tentative D call: TRBD1 (6 bases). Germline CDR1 is MNHNY and CDR2 is SVGAGI (reference sequence). The CDR3 extends over 16 amino acids. Trimming pared 0 bases from V and 3 bases from J, leaving 15 bases between. CDR3 amino acids: CASSYSKGTGIYEQYF. As DNA, the CDR3 is TGTGCCAGCAGTTACTCAAAAGGAACAGGGATCTACGAGCAGTACTTC.

This chain uses TRBV19 with TRBJ1-5, with 8 bases that match TRBD1. CDR3 size: 16 residues. J gave up 5 bases and V 8 bases, and 14 bases lay outside the gene matches. Germline-derived CDR1 and CDR2 are LNHDA and SQIVND (reference sequence). CDR3 bases: TGTGCCAGTTTGGACACTTGGGACAGGCTTTATCAGCCCCAGCATTTT. This translates into CASLDTWDRLYQPQHF.

The chain is built from TRBV29-1 and TRBJ2-3, with 8 positions matching TRBD1. Germline CDR1 SQVTM, CDR2 ANQGSEA. Losses at the gene ends were 7 bases for V and 3 bases for J; bases not matched to a gene: 3. The CDR3 consists of 12 residues. Here the CDR3 DNA reads TGCAGCGGCCGACAGGGGACAGATACGCAGTATTTT. Its translation: CSGRQGTDTQYF.

CDR3 bases: TGTGCCAGCAGTTATATCGGTGAGAGCAATCAGCCCCAGCATTTT. Amino acids: CASSYIGESNQPQHF. The chain employs TRBV6-6 and TRBJ1-5; no definite D call. The V gene's germline CDR1 is MNHNY and CDR2 SVGAGI (reference sequence). Trimming removed 3 bases from V and 1 base from J, with 10 bases in between. CDR3 length equals 15 residues.

The chain uses TRBV7-3 and TRBJ1-1, with D perhaps matching TRBD1 (5 bases). Deletions cut 2 bases from V and 7 bases from J, with 11 bases between. The CDR3 extends over 13 amino acids. Looked up from germline, CDR1 is SGHTA and CDR2 is FQGTGA. As DNA, the CDR3 is TGTGCCAGCAGCTTATATGGGGCTGATGAAGCTTTCTTT. Residues: CASSLYGADEAFF.

The genes are TRBV10-3 and TRBJ2-7; TRBD2 agrees at 10 bases. There are 18 residues in the CDR3. Germline V gene lookup returns CDR1 ENHRY and CDR2 SYGVKD. V dropped 4 bases and J dropped 2; count of bases not matched to a gene: 14. The CDR3 is CAISVFLVAGGVTYEQYF. CDR3 bases: TGTGCCATCAGTGTTTTTTTAGTAGCGGGGGGTGTAACCTACGAGCAGTACTTC.

This chain uses TRBV6-5 with TRBJ1-2; D ambiguous. The germline CDR1 and CDR2 sequences are MNHEY and SVGAGI. The V end was cut by 2 bases, the J end by 5 bases, with 18 bases between. CDR3 length: 16 amino acids. Here the CDR3 DNA reads TGTGCCAGCAGTTACGAAAGCACCTCATCCTTATATGGCTACACCTTC. It is translated as CASSYESTSSLYGYTF.

This CDR3 reads CASSADFGNEQFF. The CDR3 DNA reads as TGTGCCAGCAGTGCGGATTTTGGCAATGAGCAGTTCTTC. This chain connects TRBV27 to TRBJ2-1; D ambiguous. V was pared by 5 bases and J by 6 bases, with 11 bases between. CDR3 length: 13 amino acids. Germline CDR1 is MNHEY and CDR2 is SMNVEV (reference sequence).

CDR3 DNA sequence: TGCGCCAGCAGCCTCTCGGAGATTCAATCACCCCTCCACTTT. It specifies CASSLSEIQSPLHF. The chain uses TRBV4-1 and TRBJ1-6; no clear D. CDR3 length: 14 amino acids. The V gene's germline CDR1 is MGHRA and CDR2 YSYEKL. The germline V and J ends were trimmed by 4 bases and 10 bases, with 14 bases remaining between them.

The rearrangement links TRBV9 to TRBJ2-7; a possible D gene is TRBD2 (7 bases). CDR3 length equals 14 residues. Germline V gene sequence: CDR1 SGDLS, CDR2 YYNGEE. V was trimmed by 0 bases and J by 5 bases, leaving 12 bases between them. CDR3 loop: CASSVGGGADEQYF. The CDR3 DNA reads as TGTGCCAGCAGCGTAGGTGGGGGGGCCGACGAGCAGTACTTC.

This clone occurred once. The gene calls are TRBV7-8 and TRBJ2-7; weak D call: TRBD1 (6 bases). Trimming removed 4 bases from V and 3 bases from J, with 13 bases in between. The CDR3 runs 14 residues. Germline CDR1 SGHVS, CDR2 FQNEAQ. The CDR3 nucleotides are TGTGCCAGCAGCTACTCCGGACAGATCTACGAGCAGTACTTC. Its translation is CASSYSGQIYEQYF.

The genes are TRBV6-5 and TRBJ1-2; no clear D gene. This CDR3 has 15 residues. V lost 0 bases and J lost 5, with 13 bases in between. Germline V gives CDR1 MNHEY, CDR2 SVGAGI. The CDR3 loop reads CASSYSRSAVYGYTF. CDR3 bases: TGTGCCAGCAGTTACTCGAGGTCCGCCGTATATGGCTACACCTTC.

This chain connects TRBV6-6 to TRBJ1-3; D perhaps matches TRBD1 (6 bases). The CDR3 loop spans 13 amino acids. CDR1 MNHNY and CDR2 SVGAGI come from the germline V gene (reference sequence). V was cut by 6 bases and J by 0 bases, with 6 bases left in between. CDR3 loop: CASSRGSGNTIYF. Here the CDR3 DNA reads TGTGCCAGCAGCAGGGGCTCTGGAAACACCATATATTTT.

The J gene is TRBJ2-7, the V gene TRBV27; possible D gene TRBD1, 6 bases. Germline CDR1 is MNHEY and CDR2 is SMNVEV (reference sequence). V was clipped by 6 bases and J by 0 bases, with 15 bases between them. The CDR3 has 15 amino acids. This CDR3 is CASRMTGTASYEQYF. CDR3 DNA sequence: TGTGCCAGCAGGATGACAGGAACAGCCTCCTACGAGCAGTACTTC.

The rearrangement uses TRBV5-1 and TRBJ2-7; 8 nucleotides match TRBD2. The V and J ends lost 6 bases and 6 bases, in that order; junction bases with no gene match: 17. The germline gives CDR1 SGHRS, CDR2 YFSETQ. The CDR3 runs 16 residues. The CDR3 loop is CASTSSIAGPGSEQYF. CDR3 DNA: TGCGCCAGCACCTCCTCCATAGCGGGGCCCGGTAGCGAGCAGTACTTC.

The chain links TRBV5-5 to TRBJ2-7; a weak D match, TRBD2 (6 bases). This CDR3 is 15 amino acids long. Deletions cut 5 bases from V and 3 bases from J, with 18 bases between. Germline V lookup: CDR1 SGHKS, CDR2 YYEKEE (reference sequence). The CDR3, as DNA: TGTGCCAGCAGAACCGGGACGGAGGGGATCTACGAGCAGTACTTC. The encoded protein is CASRTGTEGIYEQYF.

V usage is TRBV18 and J usage is TRBJ2-7; 11 bases match TRBD1. CDR3 length equals 16 residues. Germline CDR1 is KGHSH and CDR2 is LQKENI. V trimming: 3 bases; J trimming: 1 base; junction bases outside the gene matches: 5. CDR3 nucleotide sequence: TGTGCCAGCTCACCTCAGGACAGGGGGCTTTCCTACGAGCAGTACTTC. This encodes CASSPQDRGLSYEQYF.

Concerning this clone: Other nucleotide sequences from this sample produce the same CDR3. The chain has TRBV5-4 and TRBJ1-6, with D possibly TRBD1 on 6 matching bases. Germline V gene data show CDR1 as SGHNT and CDR2 as YYREEE (reference sequence). V dropped 9 bases and J dropped 7 bases, with 29 bases sitting between them. The CDR3 has 18 amino acids. CDR3 amino acids: CATHTTSTGLVLNSPLHF. The DNA of the CDR3 is TGTGCCACCCACACCACCTCAACAGGGCTCGTCTTGAATTCACCCCTCCACTTT.

The J gene is TRBJ2-7, the V gene TRBV6-5; possible D gene TRBD1, 6 bases. CDR3 length equals 15 residues. Trimming shortened V by 6 bases and J by 4 bases, and 19 bases separated the two germline ends. Germline V gene data show CDR1 as MNHEY and CDR2 as SVGAGI. CDR3 region: CASSPDPTGSYEQYF. The CDR3 DNA reads TGTGCCAGCAGCCCCGACCCCACAGGGTCTTACGAGCAGTACTTC.

V and J are TRBV6-1 and TRBJ2-7; D call uncertain. Looked up from germline, CDR1 is MNHNS and CDR2 is SASEGT. Deletions cut 2 bases from V and 4 bases from J, with 9 bases between. This CDR3 comprises 13 residues. The CDR3 loop is CASSESKRYEQYF. For the CDR3, the DNA is TGTGCCAGCAGTGAATCTAAGAGGTACGAGCAGTACTTC.

The chain joins TRBV2 to TRBJ1-1; TRBD1 aligns across 7 bases. Trimming took 10 bases from V and 6 from J; bases not matched to a gene: 8. Germline lookup yields CDR1 SNHLY and CDR2 FYNNEI. This CDR3 is built from 12 residues. For the CDR3, the DNA is TGTGCCACCACCTCACAGGGGCCTGAAGCTTTCTTT. As protein: CATTSQGPEAFF. The full variable domain, in which reference TRBV2 and TRBJ1-1 provide the parts outside the CDR3, is EPEVTQTPSHQVTQMGQEVILRCVPISNHLYFYWYRQILGQKVEFLVSFYNNEISEKSEIFDDQFSVERPDGSNFTLKIRSTKLEDSAMYFCATTSQGPEAFFGQGTRLTVV.

The chain combines TRBV30 with TRBJ1-4; D uncertain. This CDR3 comprises 13 residues. Trimming removed 4 bases from V and 7 bases from J, with 13 bases in between. Per the germline V gene, CDR1 is GTSNPN and CDR2 is SVGIG (reference sequence). DNA for the CDR3: TGTGCCTGGAAGGCGGGTGTAAGTGAAAAACTGTTTTTT. Residues: CAWKAGVSEKLFF.

The V gene is TRBV6-5, the J gene TRBJ1-5; no reliable D call. V lost 4 bases, J lost 7 bases, and 14 bases lay in between. Germline assignment: CDR1 MNHEY and CDR2 SVGAGI. The CDR3 is 14 residues long. The CDR3 is CASSLNNGRQPQHF. In DNA form, the CDR3 reads TGTGCCAGCAGTTTAAACAACGGGAGACAGCCCCAGCATTTT.

J is TRBJ1-2 and V is TRBV6-5, with TRBD1 matching 9 bases. CDR1 and CDR2 from the germline V gene are MNHEY and SVGAGI. The length of the CDR3 is 12 residues. V was pared by 6 bases and J by 7 bases, with 3 bases of the junction left unmatched. CDR3 DNA sequence: TGTGCCAGCAGCACACAGGGGGCTGGCTACACCTTC. It translates to CASSTQGAGYTF.

This chain joins TRBV27 and TRBJ2-3; 9 bases agree with TRBD2. Trimming removed 4 bases from V and 9 bases from J; junction bases left unmatched: 8. Germline-derived CDR1 and CDR2 are MNHEY and SMNVEV (reference sequence). CDR3 size: 14 residues. The CDR3 DNA follows: TGTGCCAGCAGTTACTCCGGGACTAGCAAGACGCAGTATTTT. It specifies CASSYSGTSKTQYF.

The chain employs TRBV27 and TRBJ1-6; 9 bases fit TRBD1. CDR3 size: 17 residues. Germline-derived CDR1 and CDR2 are MNHEY and SMNVEV (reference sequence). The junction had 10 bases not matched to a gene; V was cut back by 0 bases and J by 10 bases. The CDR3: CASSLSIKNRGRSPLHF. The CDR3 DNA follows: TGTGCCAGCAGTTTATCTATAAAGAACAGGGGGCGATCACCCCTCCACTTT.

The V and J genes are TRBV13 and TRBJ1-6; D call uncertain. V shed 3 bases and J shed 10 bases, with 10 bases lying between them. The length of the CDR3 is 13 residues. Germline-derived CDR1 and CDR2 are PRHDT and FYEKMQ (reference sequence). CDR3 nucleotide sequence: TGTGCCAGCAGCTTCGCCACTCCATCACCCCTCCACTTT. It translates to CASSFATPSPLHF.